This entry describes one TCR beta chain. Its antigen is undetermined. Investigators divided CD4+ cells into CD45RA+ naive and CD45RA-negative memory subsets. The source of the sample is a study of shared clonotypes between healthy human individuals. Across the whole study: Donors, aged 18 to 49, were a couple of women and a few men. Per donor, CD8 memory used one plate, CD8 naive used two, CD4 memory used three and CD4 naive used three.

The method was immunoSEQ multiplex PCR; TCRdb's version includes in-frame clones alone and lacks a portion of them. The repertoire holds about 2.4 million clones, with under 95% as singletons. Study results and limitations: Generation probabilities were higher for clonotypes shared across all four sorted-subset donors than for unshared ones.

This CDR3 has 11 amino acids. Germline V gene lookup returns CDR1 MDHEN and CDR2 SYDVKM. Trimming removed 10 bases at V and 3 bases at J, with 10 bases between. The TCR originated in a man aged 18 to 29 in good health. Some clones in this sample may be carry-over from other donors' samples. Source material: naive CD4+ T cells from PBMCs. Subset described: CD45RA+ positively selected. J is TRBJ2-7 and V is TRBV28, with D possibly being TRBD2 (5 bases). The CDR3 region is CATLEVYEQYF. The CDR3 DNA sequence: TGTGCCACCCTGGAGGTCTACGAGCAGTACTTC.